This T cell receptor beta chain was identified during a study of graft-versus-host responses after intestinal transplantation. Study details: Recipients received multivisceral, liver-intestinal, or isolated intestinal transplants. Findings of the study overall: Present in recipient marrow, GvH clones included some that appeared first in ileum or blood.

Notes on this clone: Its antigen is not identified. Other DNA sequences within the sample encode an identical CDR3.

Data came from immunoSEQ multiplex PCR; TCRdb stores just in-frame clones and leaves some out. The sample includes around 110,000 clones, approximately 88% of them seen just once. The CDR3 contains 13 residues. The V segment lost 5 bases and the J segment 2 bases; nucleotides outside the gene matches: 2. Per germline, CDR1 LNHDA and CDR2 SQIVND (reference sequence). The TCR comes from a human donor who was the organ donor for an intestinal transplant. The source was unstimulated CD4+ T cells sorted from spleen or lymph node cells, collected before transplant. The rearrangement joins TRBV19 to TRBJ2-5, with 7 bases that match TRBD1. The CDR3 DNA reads TGTGCCAGTAGTTCGGGACAGCAAGAGACCCAGTACTTC. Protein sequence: CASSSGQQETQYF.